This T cell receptor beta chain was recorded in a study of blood T cell repertoires in COVID-19. Whole-study context: The cDNA or gDNA used as material had been derived from T cells, B-cell-depleted T cells, or PBMCs.

Method: immunoSEQ multiplex PCR; TCRdb's copy keeps in-frame clones and lacks some. The data contain roughly 66,000 clones, approximately 79% of them singletons. Germline-derived CDR1 and CDR2 are KGHSY and FQNENV. Trimming removed 2 bases at V and 4 bases at J, with 18 bases between. The CDR3 is 17 residues long. The chain is built from TRBV16 and TRBJ2-1, with D tentatively TRBD1 (5 bases). Sequencing used peripheral blood. This receptor was taken from a man aged 60-69 years with acute or convalescent COVID-19. The CDR3 sequence is CASSQRRSLPGYNEQFF. CDR3 DNA: TGTGCCAGCAGCCAACGTCGCTCCCTCCCAGGGTACAATGAGCAGTTCTTC.